This record covers a single T cell receptor beta chain. The data are from a study of T cell changes during pregnancy in multiple sclerosis. V was pared by 7 bases and J by 10 bases, with 19 bases between. Germline V gene sequence: CDR1 MNHEY, CDR2 SVGAGI. This CDR3 contains 13 residues. Sequencing was performed with immunoSEQ multiplex PCR; in TCRdb, only in-frame clones are kept and a portion is missing. The sample includes 45,000 to 60,000 clones, around 92% seen only once; the top ten take less than 0.8%. The sample here was CD4+ T cells from peripheral blood mononuclear cells, taken in the third trimester of pregnancy. This sequence originates from a female donor with multiple sclerosis, enrolled in a pregnancy study. V usage is TRBV6-5 and J usage is TRBJ1-1, with D possibly matching TRBD1 (5 bases). The DNA of the CDR3 is TGTGCCAGCACCCCGTCTTCAGGGACTAGAGCTTTCTTT. Protein product: CASTPSSGTRAFF.